This T cell receptor beta chain was recovered during a study of shared clonotypes between healthy human individuals. The wider study: Each donor had three CD4 naive, three CD4 memory, two CD8 naive and one CD8 memory plate. The study, taken as a whole, reports: Non-shared clonotypes displayed generation probabilities falling below those of clonotypes present in all four donors. Read depth was anticipated to influence clonotype sharing among donors.

Sequenced by immunoSEQ multiplex PCR; TCRdb stores in-frame clones only, minus some. The data hold about 2 million clones, with 85% to 95% observed a single time. About this clone: Antigen unknown.

Germline values: CDR1 MNHNS, CDR2 SASEGT. The CDR3 runs 17 residues. Trimming took 4 bases from V and 4 from J; bases not matched to a gene: 10. Positively selected for CCR7, the CD45RO-negative cells used as naive CD8 cells excluded terminally differentiated effector memory CD45RA+ cells. Adult donors, all healthy and HIV-negative, had no recent acute infections or vaccinations. The sample comprised naive CD8+ T cells sorted from blood. The chain uses TRBV6-1 and TRBJ2-1, with TRBD1 matching 10 bases. This TCR came from a man younger than 35 in good health. The CDR3 nucleotides read TGTGCCAGCAGTGGACCGGGACAGGGGAATTTATACAATGAGCAGTTCTTC. Its translation: CASSGPGQGNLYNEQFF.